Below are 5 T cell receptor beta chains sequenced from a single sample in a study of blood T cell repertoires in COVID-19. The table came from immunoSEQ multiplex PCR; TCRdb's copy has only in-frame clones and leaves some out. The table includes 300,000 or so clones, about 88% detected once. The specimen was peripheral blood. These receptors all come from a man between 65 and 80 years old with acute or convalescent COVID-19.

The gene calls are TRBV27 and TRBJ1-2; D possibly corresponds to TRBD1 (6 bases). From germline, CDR1 is MNHEY and CDR2 SMNVEV (reference sequence). The CDR3 contains 14 residues. Trimming left V 6 bases short and J 5 bases short, with 16 bases between. This chain's CDR3 is CASSRGGGSYGYTF. The CDR3 coding sequence is TGTGCCAGCAGCAGGGGAGGGGGGTCTTATGGCTACACCTTC.

This clone was observed once. The V gene is TRBV27, the J gene TRBJ2-7; 9 bases map to TRBD1. The germline CDR1 and CDR2 sequences are MNHEY and SMNVEV (reference sequence). V lost 0 bases to trimming and J lost 2 bases; unmatched junction nucleotides: 8. The CDR3 loop spans 17 amino acids. Here the CDR3 reads CASSLSFGTGLTYEQYF. In DNA, the CDR3 is TGTGCCAGCAGTTTATCGTTTGGGACAGGGTTGACCTACGAGCAGTACTTC.

The genes are TRBV15 and TRBJ2-7; D is possibly TRBD1 (6 bases). CDR1 and CDR2 from the germline V gene are LNHNV and YYDKDF (reference sequence). V was cut by 0 bases and J by 5 bases, with 14 bases left in between. CDR3 length: 15 amino acids. This chain's CDR3 is CATSRDSSRGDEQYF. The CDR3, as DNA: TGTGCCACCAGCAGAGATTCCTCCAGGGGCGACGAGCAGTACTTC.

About this clone: The sample has other DNA sequences that encode this CDR3 too. The V and J genes are TRBV6-2 or TRBV6-3 and TRBJ1-2; 9 positions agree with TRBD1. Unmatched junction bases numbered 1, after V lost 5 bases and J lost 3 bases. Germline values: CDR1 MNHEY, CDR2 SVGEGT. CDR3 length: 13 amino acids. CDR3 DNA sequence: TGTGCCAGCAGTCGGACAGGGGACTATGGCTACACCTTC. Protein product: CASSRTGDYGYTF.

This chain joins TRBV11-2 and TRBJ2-3; D may be TRBD2 (7 bases). The CDR3 runs 18 residues. CDR1 and CDR2 from the germline V gene are SGHAT and FQNNGV. The ends were cut back, 0 bases at V and 2 bases at J, with 18 bases in the middle. CDR3 in DNA: TGTGCCAGCAGCTTAGAGTTATTAGGCGGGGGCACCACAGATACGCAGTATTTT. Translated: CASSLELLGGGTTDTQYF.